These 22 T cell receptor beta chains came from one sample sequenced in a study of blood T cells in healthy people across ages. For the second PCR, which ran for about 7 to 11 cycles, a sample-barcoded 5' primer and a J-beta primer mix were used. TCRdb called the 5' RACE reads again in MiXCR, with one record for every CDR3 protein. The sample has roughly 1,300,000 distinct CDR3 sequences, 55% to 75% seen once. Input material: blood. Receptors originate from a man between 18 and 29 years old in good health.

By share, this clonotype ranks as medium-sized. This chain uses TRBV11-2 with TRBJ2-7, with D perhaps TRBD1 or TRBD2 (6 bases each). The germline V gene encodes CDR1 SGHAT and CDR2 FQNNGV. V dropped 5 bases and J dropped 7 bases, with 18 bases sitting between them. The CDR3 is 14 residues long. CDR3 nucleotides: TGTGCCAGCAGCGAAAAATCCCAGGGGAGGGAGCAGTACTTC. Protein: CASSEKSQGREQYF.

CDR3 residues: CASRQGDADTQYF. CDR3 DNA: TGTGCCAGTCGCCAGGGGGACGCAGATACGCAGTATTTT. V usage is TRBV10-3 and J usage is TRBJ2-3; 7 bases agree with TRBD1. Germline V CDR1 and CDR2: ENHRY, SYGVKD. The CDR3 is 13 residues long. V lost 10 bases, J lost 4 bases, and 8 bases stayed unmatched.

The chain employs TRBV12-3 or TRBV12-4 and TRBJ2-6; D ambiguous. V was clipped by 5 bases and J by 2 bases, with 10 bases between them. CDR3 length: 15 residues. CDR3 nucleotide sequence: TGTGCCAGCAGTGCCCATGACGCTGGGGCCAACGTCCTGACTTTC. Translated: CASSAHDAGANVLTF.

J is TRBJ2-7 and V is TRBV6-5; D gene unclear. V lost 2 bases and J 5 bases, leaving 16 bases between the germline ends. The CDR3 loop spans 15 amino acids. Germline assignment: CDR1 MNHEY and CDR2 SVGAGI. This chain's CDR3 is CASSYTTRPPDEQYF. The CDR3 coding sequence is TGTGCCAGCAGTTACACGACAAGGCCCCCGGACGAGCAGTACTTC.

This clonotype was counted only a few times. This rearrangement joins TRBV10-3 to TRBJ2-7, with D hard to call. V lost 4 bases and J lost 0, with 13 bases in between. Germline lookup yields CDR1 ENHRY and CDR2 SYGVKD. The length of the CDR3 is 15 residues. CDR3 in DNA: TGTGCCATCAGTGCCCCGGGTCGGTTCTCCTACGAGCAGTACTTC. This sequence encodes CAISAPGRFSYEQYF.

The chain is built from TRBV5-1 and TRBJ2-2, with D unresolved. The germline gives CDR1 SGHRS, CDR2 YFSETQ. The CDR3 loop spans 17 amino acids. The germline V and J ends were trimmed by 4 bases and 2 bases, with 18 bases remaining between them. CDR3 DNA sequence: TGCGCCAGCAGCCCACTTGGCGACCAGATAAACACCGGGGAGCTGTTTTTT. This encodes CASSPLGDQINTGELFF.

About this clonotype: A junction boundary mismatches the germline segment, possibly from a read error. The rearrangement links TRBV4-2 to TRBJ2-6; TRBD1 matches 7 bases. Germline V gene data show CDR1 as LGHNA and CDR2 as YNFKEQ. The CDR3 is 20 residues long. This CDR3 reads CASSQIRGLGQSSGANVLTF. CDR3 bases: TGCGCCAGCAGCCAAATCCGTGGTCTGGGACAGAGCTCTGGGGCCAACGTCCTGACTTTC.

Comment on this clonotype: One junction end disagrees with the germline gene, perhaps due to a read error. The chain carries TRBV29-1 and TRBJ2-1; D is perhaps TRBD2 (7 bases). Germline CDR1 is SQVTM and CDR2 is ANQGSEA. The CDR3 has 12 residues. The chain's CDR3 is CGVGGGGDEQFF. The DNA for the CDR3 is TGCGGCGTTGGGGGCGGGGGAGATGAGCAGTTCTTC.

The chain is built from TRBV10-3 and TRBJ2-1, with a weak D call TRBD1 (7 bases). The CDR3 runs 15 residues. Germline lookup yields CDR1 ENHRY and CDR2 SYGVKD. V was cut by 6 bases and J by 8 bases, with 20 bases left in between. In nucleotides, the CDR3 is TGTGCCATCAGGGATACGTCGACAGGGAGGCATGAGCAGTTCTTC. Its protein is CAIRDTSTGRHEQFF.

This clonotype was seen more than once but under ten times. For the CDR3, the DNA is TGCAGCGTTCTAACTGGGGCCAACGTCCTGACTTTC. This encodes CSVLTGANVLTF. This sequence joins TRBV29-1 and TRBJ2-6; D is unclear. The V gene lost 5 bases and the J gene lost 2 bases, with 4 bases spanning the gap. This CDR3 has 12 residues. Per the germline V gene, CDR1 is SQVTM and CDR2 is ANQGSEA.

In this sample, this clonotype turned up a few times. The CDR3 DNA reads as TGTGCCAGCAGCCGAGACCCGGGTTACTACGAGCAGTACTTC. This encodes CASSRDPGYYEQYF. The chain employs TRBV7-2 and TRBJ2-7; D call uncertain. Germline CDR1 and CDR2: SGHTA and FQGNSA. V lost 5 bases and J 3 bases, leaving 14 bases between the germline ends. The CDR3 contains 14 residues.

CDR3 sequence (DNA): TGTGCCAGCGTTGGGACAGGGACCTACAATGAGCAGTTCTTC. Protein product: CASVGTGTYNEQFF. The chain combines TRBV6-2 or TRBV6-3 with TRBJ2-1; 9 nucleotides match TRBD1. This CDR3 region has 14 residues. The ends lost 8 bases at V and 2 bases at J; junction bases unmatched: 4. Looked up from germline, CDR1 is MNHEY and CDR2 is SVGEGT.

The chain recombines TRBV12-3 or TRBV12-4 with TRBJ1-1; TRBD1 agrees at 7 bases. The CDR3 totals 16 residues. Germline trimming cut 2 bases from V and 6 bases from J; bases unmatched to any gene: 12. Written as DNA, the CDR3 is TGTGCCAGCAGTTTAACTCTGACAGGGTACTTAGCTGAAGCTTTCTTT. As protein: CASSLTLTGYLAEAFF.

This clonotype was picked up a small number of times. The rearrangement links TRBV10-3 to TRBJ2-3; 7 nucleotides line up with TRBD2. V shed 5 bases and J 3 bases; nucleotides not matched to a gene: 11. CDR1 is ENHRY, CDR2 SYGVKD, per germline. CDR3 length equals 16 residues. The CDR3 protein is CAISNGGSWMTDTQYF. DNA of the CDR3: TGTGCCATCAGTAATGGCGGGAGTTGGATGACAGATACGCAGTATTTT.

V usage is TRBV10-3 and J usage is TRBJ2-5; TRBD1 matches 9 bases. After removal of 10 bases from V and 5 bases from J, the junction contained 11 bases not matched to a gene. CDR1 and CDR2 from the germline V gene are ENHRY and SYGVKD. CDR3 length: 14 amino acids. The CDR3 region has the DNA TGTGCCAGCCAAACAGGGGGCTCTGGGGAGACCCAGTACTTC. It specifies CASQTGGSGETQYF.

This chain links TRBV12-3 or TRBV12-4 with TRBJ1-5, with 7 bases that match TRBD1. Trimming at V came to 6 bases and at J to 4 bases, leaving 6 bases not matched to a gene. This CDR3 is 14 amino acids long. CDR3 in amino acids: CASRIQGFNQPQHF. The CDR3 nucleotides read TGTGCCAGCAGGATACAGGGGTTTAATCAGCCCCAGCATTTT.

V usage is TRBV21-1 and J usage is TRBJ2-7. TRBV21-1 is noted as a pseudogene. The CDR3 runs to 13 residues. The CDR3: CASSKRGSYEQYF. The CDR3 nucleotides are TGTGCCAGCAGCAAACGGGGCTCCTACGAGCAGTACTTC.

J is TRBJ2-7 and V is TRBV2, with a possible D match to TRBD2 (6 bases). V lost 2 bases, J lost 2 bases, and 19 bases lay in between. The CDR3 sequence is 17 residues long. The germline V gene encodes CDR1 SNHLY and CDR2 FYNNEI. CDR3 sequence reads: CASSESRLGLLTYEQYF. The CDR3 coding sequence is TGTGCCAGCAGTGAATCTCGCTTGGGACTCCTAACCTACGAGCAGTACTTC.

The chain combines TRBV14 with TRBJ2-7, with D perhaps TRBD2 (6 bases). With the DNA end fitting TRBJ2-5 better, the J assignment may be wrong. CDR3 size: 15 residues. Looked up from germline, CDR1 is SGHDN and CDR2 is FVKESK. The DNA for the CDR3 is TGTGCCAGCAGCCTCCGGGACTTAACTAAAGAGACCCAGTACTTC. This translates into CASSLRDLTKETQYF.

The genes are TRBV27 and TRBJ2-2; 13 bases agree with TRBD2. This CDR3 is built from 17 residues. CDR1 and CDR2 from the germline V gene are MNHEY and SMNVEV (reference sequence). J lost 2 bases, V lost 11 bases, and 11 bases had no gene match. The CDR3 spells CAGGRLAGGLNTGELFF. The CDR3 nucleotides read TGTGCCGGCGGCAGACTAGCGGGGGGTCTTAACACCGGGGAGCTGTTTTTT.

The gene calls are TRBV20-1 and TRBJ2-5; tentative D call: TRBD1 (5 bases). The DNA end favors TRBJ2-7, so the J call may be wrong. This CDR3 comprises 11 residues. Germline V gives CDR1 DFQATT, CDR2 SNEGSKA (reference sequence). The CDR3 DNA reads TGCAGTGCTAGAGATGGGGCCGAGCAGTACTTC. It yields the protein CSARDGAEQYF.

This clonotype was counted a few times. The chain links TRBV6-1 to TRBJ1-4, with a possible D match to TRBD1 (5 bases). CDR1 and CDR2 (germline): MNHNS, SASEGT. The CDR3 totals 14 residues. V shed 6 bases and J shed 3 bases, with 11 bases lying between them. This chain's CDR3 is CASSPGRPNEKLFF. Here the CDR3 DNA reads TGTGCCAGCAGCCCGGGACGTCCTAATGAAAAACTGTTTTTT.